A selection of T cell receptor beta chains follows, all from one sample in a study of cytomegalovirus exposure and HLA in healthy donors. Profiling relied on immunoSEQ multiplex PCR, and the TCRdb table lists in-frame clones only, not all of them. The data show a few hundred thousand clones, with around 86% seen just once and roughly 0.8% held by the top ten. Material for sequencing was PBMCs. Source of these receptors: a woman under 30 in good health and CMV-seronegative. Both conserved end residues are part of each CDR3. The order of the fields is J gene, V gene, D gene, CDR3 protein, CDR3 DNA. The D gene is left open where the match is weak.

TRBJ2-7	TRBV11-3	TRBD1	CASSLRTGPYEQYF	TGTGCCAGCAGCTTACGGACAGGACCGTACGAGCAGTACTTC
TRBJ2-4	TRBV6-5	-	CASSPQGSDKNIQYF	TGTGCCAGCAGCCCGCAGGGGTCCGACAAAAACATTCAGTACTTC
TRBJ1-1	TRBV6-1	-	CASSLLSGTEAFF	TGTGCCAGCAGCCTACTTAGTGGCACTGAAGCTTTCTTT
TRBJ2-7	TRBV29-1	TRBD1	CSVGQGAYEQYF	TGCAGCGTTGGACAGGGGGCTTACGAGCAGTACTTC
TRBJ1-1	TRBV5-1	TRBD1	CASSQTGGTEAFF	TGCGCCAGCAGCCAGACAGGGGGCACTGAAGCTTTCTTT
TRBJ2-1	TRBV9	-	CASSPQSWNEQFF	TGTGCCAGCAGCCCACAGAGTTGGAATGAGCAGTTCTTC
TRBJ2-5	TRBV5-6	TRBD2	CASSLVRLAVETQYF	TGTGCCAGCAGCTTGGTGCGGCTAGCGGTAGAGACCCAGTACTTC
TRBJ2-1	TRBV9	TRBD1	CASSARTGFYNEQFF	TGTGCCAGCAGCGCCCGGACAGGGTTTTACAATGAGCAGTTCTTC
TRBJ2-3	TRBV7-2	TRBD2	CASSLGGASGRRTDTQYF	TGTGCCAGCAGCTTAGGGGGGGCTAGCGGGAGAAGGACAGATACGCAGTATTTT
TRBJ2-1	TRBV2	TRBD2	CATTGTSNNEQFF	TGTGCCACAACCGGGACTAGTAACAATGAGCAGTTCTTC
TRBJ1-5	TRBV28	TRBD1	CAGHRGFDQPQHF	TGTGCCGGACACAGGGGTTTCGATCAGCCCCAGCATTTT
TRBJ2-7	TRBV21-1	-	CASSKEGSAYEQYF	TGTGCCAGCAGCAAAGAGGGTAGCGCCTACGAGCAGTACTTC
TRBJ2-3	TRBV4-1	-	CASSQAWLSTDTQYF	TGCGCCAGCAGCCAAGCATGGCTCAGCACAGATACGCAGTATTTT
TRBJ2-2	TRBV5-1	-	CASSLKTDPANTGELFF	TGCGCCAGCAGCTTGAAAACAGACCCTGCGAACACCGGGGAGCTGTTTTTT
TRBJ2-7	TRBV7-9	TRBD1	CASTWTGTASYEQYF	TGTGCCAGCACCTGGACCGGGACAGCCTCCTACGAGCAGTACTTC
TRBJ2-7	TRBV5-6	-	CASSLAGVQYEQYF	TGTGCCAGCAGCTTGGCAGGCGTGCAATACGAGCAGTACTTC
TRBJ2-2	TRBV5-1	TRBD1	CASRHGETGVPGELFF	TGCGCCAGCAGGCATGGGGAGACAGGGGTTCCCGGGGAGCTGTTTTTT
TRBJ2-1	TRBV4-3	TRBD2	CASSHDGGRADNEQFF	TGCGCCAGCAGCCATGACGGCGGGAGAGCGGACAATGAGCAGTTCTTC
TRBJ1-4	TRBV28	-	CASSIWGFAGNEKLFF	TGTGCCAGCAGCATATGGGGTTTTGCAGGGAATGAAAAACTGTTTTTT
TRBJ2-1	TRBV9	TRBD2	CASSVNSGSRNEQFF	TGTGCCAGCAGCGTCAATAGCGGGAGTCGGAATGAGCAGTTCTTC
TRBJ1-4	TRBV2	TRBD1	CASRITGTGINEKLFF	TGTGCCAGCAGAATCACCGGGACAGGGATAAATGAAAAACTGTTTTTT
TRBJ2-3	TRBV9	-	CASSPPVEGDTQYF	TGTGCCAGCAGCCCTCCGGTGGAGGGGGATACGCAGTATTTT
TRBJ2-2	TRBV5-1	-	CASTGAGELFF	TGCGCCAGCACAGGGGCCGGGGAGCTGTTTTTT
TRBJ1-2	TRBV2	TRBD1	CASRAGGGNRGYTF	TGTGCCAGCAGAGCAGGGGGCGGGAATAGAGGCTACACCTTC
TRBJ2-1	TRBV4-1	TRBD2	CASSQDPASGMYNEQFF	TGCGCCAGCAGCCAAGATCCAGCTAGCGGGATGTACAATGAGCAGTTCTTC
TRBJ2-7	TRBV4-1	TRBD1	CASSPLGQGLYEQYF	TGCGCCAGCAGCCCTCTCGGACAGGGCTTATACGAGCAGTACTTC
TRBJ1-5	TRBV4-3	-	CASSQDGENSNQPQHF	TGCGCCAGCAGCCAAGATGGAGAGAATAGCAATCAGCCCCAGCATTTT
TRBJ1-1	TRBV18	TRBD1	CASSPGTDSGTEAFF	TGTGCCAGCTCACCCGGGACAGACTCGGGCACTGAAGCTTTCTTT
TRBJ2-1	TRBV27	TRBD2	CASSSGLAGLYNEQFF	TGTGCCAGCAGTTCCGGACTAGCGGGACTCTACAATGAGCAGTTCTTC